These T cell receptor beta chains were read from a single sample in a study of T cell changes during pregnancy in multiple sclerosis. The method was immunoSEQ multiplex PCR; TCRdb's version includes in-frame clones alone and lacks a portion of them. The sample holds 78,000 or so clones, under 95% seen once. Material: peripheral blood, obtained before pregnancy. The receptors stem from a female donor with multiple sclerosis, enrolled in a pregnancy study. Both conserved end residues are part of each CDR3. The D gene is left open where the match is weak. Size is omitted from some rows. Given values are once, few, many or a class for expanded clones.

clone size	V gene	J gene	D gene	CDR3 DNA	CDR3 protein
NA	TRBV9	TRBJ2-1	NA	TGTGCCAGCAGCGAGAGGGGGGAGGGCGGGGGACGGCACAATGAGCAGTTCTTC	CASSERGEGGGRHNEQFF
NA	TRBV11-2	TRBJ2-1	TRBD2	TGTGCCAGCAGCTTGAATAGCGGGGGGGCCCGGAATGAGCAGTTCTTC	CASSLNSGGARNEQFF
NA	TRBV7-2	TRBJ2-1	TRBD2	TGTGCCAGCGAGCCCTATAGCGGGGGGCAGTATGAGCAGTTCTTC	CASEPYSGGQYEQFF
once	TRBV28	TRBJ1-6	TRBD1	TGTGCCACCCGGACAGGTAGCTCCTATAATTCACCCCTCCACTTT	CATRTGSSYNSPLHF
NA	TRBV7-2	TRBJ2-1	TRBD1	TGTGCCAGCAGCTCCGGGACAGGACACTACAATGAGCAGTTCTTC	CASSSGTGHYNEQFF
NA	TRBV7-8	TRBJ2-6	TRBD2	TGTGCCAGCAGCTTAAAGCCTAGCGGGGCAAACACTGGGGCCAACGTCCTGACTTTC	CASSLKPSGANTGANVLTF
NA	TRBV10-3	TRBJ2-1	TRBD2	TGTGCCATCACCCCCGGGGGGGGGCCTAATGAGCAGTTCTTC	CAITPGGGPNEQFF
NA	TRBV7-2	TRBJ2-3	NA	TGTGCCAGCAGCCAATCTTACAGGGCAGATACGCAGTATTTT	CASSQSYRADTQYF
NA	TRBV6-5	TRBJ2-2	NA	TGTGCCAGCAGACGGGGGGCGGGGACCGGGGAGCTGTTTTTT	CASRRGAGTGELFF
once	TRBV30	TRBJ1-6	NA	TGTGCCTGGAGTGAAGGGATCCCGGGGAATTCACCCCTCCACTTT	CAWSEGIPGNSPLHF
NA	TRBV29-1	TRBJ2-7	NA	TGCAGCGTTGGAATGACTAACTACGAGCAGTACTTC	CSVGMTNYEQYF
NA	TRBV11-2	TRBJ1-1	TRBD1	TGTGCCAGCAGCTTATTTGACGAAATTAAGGGGGCCACTGAAGCTTTCTTT	CASSLFDEIKGATEAFF
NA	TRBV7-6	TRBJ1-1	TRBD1	TGTGCCAGCAGCTTAGTACAGGGGAGTAGGTCTGAAGCTTTCTTT	CASSLVQGSRSEAFF
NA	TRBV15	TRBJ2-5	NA	TGTGCCACCAGCGGGGGGTTGACGGGGCGAGAGACCCAGTACTTC	CATSGGLTGRETQYF
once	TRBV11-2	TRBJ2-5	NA	TGTGCCAGCAGCATCCTGTCGGAGACCCAGTACTTC	CASSILSETQYF
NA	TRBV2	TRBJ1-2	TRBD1	TGTGCCAGCAGCGGACAGGGAGACGGGGGCTACACCTTC	CASSGQGDGGYTF
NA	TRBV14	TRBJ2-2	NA	TGTGCCAGCACTAGCGCGAACACCGGGGAGCTGTTTTTT	CASTSANTGELFF
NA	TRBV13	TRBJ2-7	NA	TGTGCCAGCAGCTTGGCATGGAGCTCTGACGAGCAGTACTTC	CASSLAWSSDEQYF
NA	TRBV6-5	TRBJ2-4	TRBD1	TGTGCCAGCAGAAAAACGGGACAGGGGGACATTCAGTACTTC	CASRKTGQGDIQYF
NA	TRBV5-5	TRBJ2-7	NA	TGTGCCAGCAGCCTAGGGGTTGCTTTGCGCGAGCAGTACTTC	CASSLGVALREQYF
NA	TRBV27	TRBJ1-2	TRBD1	TGTGCCAGCAGTTTGGACAGGGGAGAGGCGGGCTACACCTTC	CASSLDRGEAGYTF
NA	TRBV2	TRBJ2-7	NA	TGTGCCAGCAGCGGGACTGAGACCTACGAGCAGTACTTC	CASSGTETYEQYF
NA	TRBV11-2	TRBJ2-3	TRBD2	TGTGCCAGCAGCTTCCCGGGGGGTACGCAGTATTTT	CASSFPGGTQYF
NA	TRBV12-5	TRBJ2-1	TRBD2	TGTGCTAGTGGTTTGGTGGAGGTTAGCGGGGCGATTCACAATGAGCAGTTCTTC	CASGLVEVSGAIHNEQFF
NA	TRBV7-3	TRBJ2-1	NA	TGTGCCAGCAGCGAAGGGGGGGGCAATGAGCAGTTCTTC	CASSEGGGNEQFF
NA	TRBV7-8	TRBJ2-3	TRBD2	TGTGCCAGCAGACCCCCGGGGGGGCTAACAGATACGCAGTATTTT	CASRPPGGLTDTQYF
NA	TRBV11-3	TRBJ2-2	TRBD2	TGTGCCAGCAGCTTAACCCACCGACTAGCGGGGCAGAACACCGGGGAGCTGTTTTTT	CASSLTHRLAGQNTGELFF
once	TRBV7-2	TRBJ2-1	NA	TGTGCCAGCAGCCCCGGACATCTCCCCGGCTATGAGCAGTTCTTC	CASSPGHLPGYEQFF
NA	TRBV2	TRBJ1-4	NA	TGTGCCAGCAGATCAGACAGCCATGAAAAACTGTTTTTT	CASRSDSHEKLFF
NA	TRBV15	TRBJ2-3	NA	TGTGCCACCAGCAGAGAGCGATCAGATACGCAGTATTTT	CATSRERSDTQYF
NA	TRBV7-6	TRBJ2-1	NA	TGTGCCAGCAGCTCGCGGAGGGATAGCAATGAGCAGTTCTTC	CASSSRRDSNEQFF
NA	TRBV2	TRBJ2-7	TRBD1	TGTGCCGGCACCGCTCCGGGACAGGGGGCTTACGAGCAGTACTTC	CAGTAPGQGAYEQYF
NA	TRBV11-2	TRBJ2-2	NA	TGTGCCAGCAGAATTGACAGGAACACCGGGGAGCTGTTTTTT	CASRIDRNTGELFF
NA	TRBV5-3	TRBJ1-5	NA	TGTGCCAGAAACCTAGACGCAAATCAGCCCCAGCATTTT	CARNLDANQPQHF
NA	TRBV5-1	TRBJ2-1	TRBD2	TGCGCCAGCAGCACCGCCGGACTAGCGGGGGACCCCTACAATGAGCAGTTCTTC	CASSTAGLAGDPYNEQFF
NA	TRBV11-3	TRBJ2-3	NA	TGTGCCAGCAGCTTAGGGGGCCCAGATACGCAGTATTTT	CASSLGGPDTQYF
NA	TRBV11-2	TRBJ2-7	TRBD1	TGTGCCAGCAGCTCCTCCGGGACAGGAGGCGAGCAGTACTTC	CASSSSGTGGEQYF
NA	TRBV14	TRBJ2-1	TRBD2	TGTGCCAGCAGCCAAGTCCTGGTAGCGGGGAGGGTAAATCCCAACAATGAGCAGTTCTTC	CASSQVLVAGRVNPNNEQFF
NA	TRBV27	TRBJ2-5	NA	NA	CASSSSTELGTQYF
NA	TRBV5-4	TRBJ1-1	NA	TGTGCCAGCAGCGCCGCAGGGGAGGCTTTCTTT	CASSAAGEAFF
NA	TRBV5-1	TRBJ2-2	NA	TGCGCCAGCTGGGCTCACAGGGACACCGGGGAGCTGTTTTTT	CASWAHRDTGELFF
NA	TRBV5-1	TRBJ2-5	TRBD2	TGCGCCAGCAGCTCGGGGGGACTGCAAGAGACCCAGTACTTC	CASSSGGLQETQYF
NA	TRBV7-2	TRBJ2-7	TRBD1	TGTGCCAGCAGCTTGGACAGGGCCGAGCAGTACTTC	CASSLDRAEQYF
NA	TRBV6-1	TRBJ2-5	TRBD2	TGTGCCAGCCTACTAGCGGGGGGGCCAGAGACCCAGTACTTC	CASLLAGGPETQYF
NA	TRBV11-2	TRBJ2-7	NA	TGTGCCAGCAGCGCCTACACCTACCCACCGGGATCCAGCGAGCAGTACTTC	CASSAYTYPPGSSEQYF
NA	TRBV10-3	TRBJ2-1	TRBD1	TGTGCCATCAGGGAGGGACAGGGCTTGTTGAAGTACAATGAGCAGTTCTTC	CAIREGQGLLKYNEQFF
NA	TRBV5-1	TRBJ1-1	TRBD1	TGCGCCAGCAGCTGGGGACAGGGTTCGAGTACTGAAGCTTTCTTT	CASSWGQGSSTEAFF
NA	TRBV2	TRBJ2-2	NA	TGTGCCAGCAGTGATGTTGGACTGACCACCGGGGAGCTGTTTTTT	CASSDVGLTTGELFF
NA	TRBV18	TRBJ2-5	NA	TGTGCCAGCTCACTTAAAGAGACCCAGTACTTC	CASSLKETQYF
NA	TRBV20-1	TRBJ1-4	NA	TGCAGTGCTAGAGGCGAACCGGGGCTGTTTTTT	CSARGEPGLFF
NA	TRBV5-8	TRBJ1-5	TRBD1	TGTGCCAGCAGCAGGACAGGGGCACCCGTGGTCCAGCATTTT	CASSRTGAPVVQHF
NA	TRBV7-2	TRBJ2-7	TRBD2	TGTGCCAGCAGCCCCTCCGCGGGAGGGTGGCACAGCTCCGCCTACGAGCAGTACTTC	CASSPSAGGWHSSAYEQYF
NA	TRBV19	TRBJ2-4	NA	TGTGCCAGTAGGCCCTTGGGAGGGGGCAAAAACATTCAGTACTTC	CASRPLGGGKNIQYF
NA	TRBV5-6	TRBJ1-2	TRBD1	TGTGCCAGCAGCTACGGACAGGGAAACTATGGCTACACCTTC	CASSYGQGNYGYTF
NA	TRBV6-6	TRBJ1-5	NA	TGTGCCAGCAGTTACTCAGGGGAAAATCAGCCCCAGCATTTT	CASSYSGENQPQHF
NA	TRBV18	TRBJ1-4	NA	TGTGCCAGCTCACCTATCGCGACAACTAATGAAAAACTGTTTTTT	CASSPIATTNEKLFF
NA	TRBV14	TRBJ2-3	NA	TGTGCCAGCAGCCATCCCGGCAGGGGAGTAGATACGCAGTATTTT	CASSHPGRGVDTQYF
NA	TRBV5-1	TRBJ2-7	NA	TGCGCCAGCAGCTACGACAGCTCCTACGAGCAGTACTTC	CASSYDSSYEQYF